The 24 T cell receptor beta chains given below trace back to one sample, sequenced in a study of blood T cell repertoires in COVID-19. Assay: immunoSEQ multiplex PCR; the TCRdb copy retains only in-frame clones and omits some. The data contain around 110,000 clones, 90% of them singletons. Sequencing used peripheral blood. The receptors derive from a human donor with active COVID-19. The donor label of this sample is uncertain.

The V and J genes are TRBV27 and TRBJ2-7, with 10 bases aligning to TRBD1. The CDR3 length is 14 residues. Germline V gives CDR1 MNHEY, CDR2 SMNVEV (reference sequence). V was pared by 6 bases and J by 8 bases, with 10 bases of the junction left unmatched. The CDR3 nucleotides are TGTGCCAGCAGAGGGACAGGGGCGTTCCAGCAGCAGTACTTC. It codes for CASRGTGAFQQQYF.

J is TRBJ1-2 and V is TRBV29-1; tentative D call: TRBD1 (5 bases). Trimming took off 5 bases at V and 4 bases at J, with 17 bases between the two ends. In germline, CDR1 is SQVTM, CDR2 ANQGSEA. This CDR3 contains 14 residues. The CDR3 DNA is TGCAGCGTTACGGGGGAAACGGTGGGCTATGGCTACACCTTC. Translation: CSVTGETVGYGYTF.

The chain is built from TRBV27 and TRBJ1-2, with D perhaps TRBD1 (6 bases). The CDR3 is 15 residues long. V dropped 0 bases and J dropped 8 bases, with 16 bases sitting between them. The germline CDR1 and CDR2 sequences are MNHEY and SMNVEV (reference sequence). This chain's CDR3 is CASSLSAGQQEGYTF. For the CDR3, the DNA is TGTGCCAGCAGTTTATCGGCAGGACAGCAGGAGGGCTACACCTTC.

This chain joins TRBV19 and TRBJ1-5; a possible D gene is TRBD1 (5 bases). Trimming left V 3 bases short and J 6 bases short, with 9 bases between. The length of the CDR3 is 13 residues. Germline V lookup: CDR1 LNHDA, CDR2 SQIVND (reference sequence). In DNA form, the CDR3 reads TGTGCCAGTAGTATCAGCGGGGGTCAGCCCCAGCATTTT. Protein: CASSISGGQPQHF.

This rearrangement joins TRBV4-3 to TRBJ2-3, with TRBD2 identical over 8 bases. The CDR3 totals 14 residues. In germline, CDR1 is LGHNA, CDR2 YSLEER. V dropped 10 bases and J dropped 6; count of bases not matched to a gene: 12. CDR3 nucleotide sequence: TGCGCCACCGGGAGGGACATCCTCGCTGATACGCAGTATTTT. Amino acid sequence: CATGRDILADTQYF.

The chain is built from TRBV4-3 and TRBJ1-1; D uncertain. Germline CDR1 and CDR2: LGHNA and YSLEER. The CDR3 totals 15 residues. Trimming pared 0 bases from V and 1 base from J, leaving 9 bases between. The CDR3 region has the DNA TGCGCCAGCAGCCAAGATCGAGTCACGAACACTGAAGCTTTCTTT. This gives the protein CASSQDRVTNTEAFF.

The J gene is TRBJ2-3, the V gene TRBV5-6, with 7 bases identical to TRBD2. The CDR3 contains 17 residues. Trimming removed 2 bases from V and 3 bases from J; junction bases left unmatched: 12. Germline CDR1 is SGHDT and CDR2 is YYEEEE. Here the CDR3 DNA reads TGTGCCAGCAGCTTAGGGGCCGGGCTAGCGGCTACAGATACGCAGTATTTT. Its translation: CASSLGAGLAATDTQYF.

This chain joins TRBV7-9 and TRBJ2-7; D ambiguous. Trimming shortened V by 10 bases and J by 2 bases, and 12 bases separated the two germline ends. This CDR3 is 12 amino acids long. Germline V gene lookup returns CDR1 SEHNR and CDR2 FQNEAQ (reference sequence). The CDR3 bases are TGTGCCATCGCCGGGTCCGCCTACGAGCAGTACTTC. The encoded protein is CAIAGSAYEQYF.

This clone was picked up one time. The J gene is TRBJ2-7, the V gene TRBV19, with a possible D match to TRBD2 (6 bases). V lost 3 bases to trimming and J lost 3 bases, with 9 bases between them. Germline loops: CDR1 LNHDA, CDR2 SQIVND (reference sequence). This CDR3 is built from 13 residues. CDR3 in DNA: TGTGCCAGTAGTATCTTAGCGGACTACGAGCAGTACTTC. This encodes CASSILADYEQYF.

The chain employs TRBV10-1 and TRBJ2-3, with 9 positions matching TRBD2. Germline CDR1 and CDR2: WNHNN and SYGVQD (reference sequence). The CDR3 runs to 15 residues. V lost 2 bases to trimming and J lost 3 bases; unmatched junction nucleotides: 3. In nucleotides, the CDR3 is TGCGCCAGCAGTGAGAGGAGCGGGGGGACAGATACGCAGTATTTT. Protein sequence: CASSERSGGTDTQYF.

The sample holds one count of this clone. CDR3 amino acids: CASSQARQNNQPQHF. The DNA for the CDR3 is TGCGCCAGCAGCCAAGCTCGACAGAACAATCAGCCCCAGCATTTT. J is TRBJ1-5 and V is TRBV4-1; D may be TRBD1 (5 bases). This CDR3 contains 15 residues. V was trimmed by 1 base and J by 3 bases, leaving 10 bases between them. CDR1 is MGHRA and CDR2 is YSYEKL in the germline V gene.

The chain couples TRBV7-6 to TRBJ2-7, with D possibly being TRBD1 (7 bases). This CDR3 region has 15 residues. V lost 1 base to trimming and J lost 3 bases, with 13 bases between them. Germline V gene data show CDR1 as SGHVS and CDR2 as FNYEAQ. The CDR3 region is CASSLGQGGFYEQYF. In DNA form, the CDR3 reads TGTGCCAGCAGCTTAGGTCAGGGGGGATTCTACGAGCAGTACTTC.

The V call is TRBV6-5, the J call TRBJ2-7; 9 bases are shared with TRBD1. The CDR3 is 15 amino acids. V lost 5 bases to trimming and J lost 1 base; unmatched junction nucleotides: 6. Germline-derived CDR1 and CDR2 are MNHEY and SVGAGI. The CDR3 spells CASSRTGTGSYEQYF. In DNA, the CDR3 is TGTGCCAGCAGTCGGACCGGGACAGGGTCCTACGAGCAGTACTTC.

The rearrangement uses TRBV7-6 and TRBJ2-1, with 7 bases that match TRBD1. Germline lookup yields CDR1 SGHVS and CDR2 FNYEAQ. The CDR3 extends over 15 amino acids. The J segment lost 2 bases and the V segment lost 0 bases, leaving 1 base of the junction unmatched. In DNA form, the CDR3 reads TGTGCCAGCAGCTTAGCAGGGGGCGCCTACAATGAGCAGTTCTTC. Translated: CASSLAGGAYNEQFF.

The CDR3 region has the DNA TGTGCCAGCAGCACCGCGACTAGCGGGGGGTCCTACAATGAGCAGTTCTTC. Its protein product is CASSTATSGGSYNEQFF. The J gene is TRBJ2-1, the V gene TRBV7-3; TRBD2 aligns across 13 bases. CDR3 length: 17 amino acids. CDR1 is SGHTA and CDR2 is FQGTGA in the germline V gene. Unmatched junction bases numbered 5, after V lost 5 bases and J lost 1 base.

The chain uses TRBV27 and TRBJ2-1; D ambiguous. Germline loops: CDR1 MNHEY, CDR2 SMNVEV (reference sequence). Between the trimmed V and J ends, which lost 0 bases and 2 bases, there was a span of 14 bases. The CDR3 consists of 17 residues. DNA of the CDR3: TGTGCCAGCAGTTTATCTTGGTCACTATCTACCTACAATGAGCAGTTCTTC. Its protein is CASSLSWSLSTYNEQFF.

The genes are TRBV9 and TRBJ2-1, with TRBD2 identical over 9 bases. CDR3 length: 16 amino acids. The germline V gene has CDR1 SGDLS and CDR2 YYNGEE. The V gene end was trimmed by 0 bases and the J gene end by 2 bases; junction bases not matched to a gene: 3. The CDR3 here is CASSVGLAGAYNEQFF. CDR3 DNA: TGTGCCAGCAGCGTAGGTTTAGCGGGGGCCTACAATGAGCAGTTCTTC.

The gene calls are TRBV15 and TRBJ2-7; tentatively, D is TRBD2 (6 bases). Trimming stripped 6 bases from V and 0 bases from J, with 15 bases between. The CDR3 runs 15 residues. Germline values: CDR1 LNHNV, CDR2 YYDKDF (reference sequence). CDR3 protein: CATSPGTVRSYEQYF. The CDR3 bases are TGTGCCACCAGTCCCGGGACTGTGCGCTCCTACGAGCAGTACTTC.

This chain joins TRBV3-1 (or the pseudogene TRBV3-2) and TRBJ2-3; TRBD2 matches 8 bases. Germline assignment: CDR1 LGHDT and CDR2 YNNKEL (reference sequence). This CDR3 region has 15 residues. Trimming took 4 bases from V and 5 from J; bases not matched to a gene: 8. The CDR3 bases are TGTGCCAGCAGCCGAACGGGGGGGAATAGAGATACGCAGTATTTT. Protein product: CASSRTGGNRDTQYF.

This clone is medium-sized (0.01 to 0.1%) by share. This chain uses TRBV4-1 with TRBJ2-7; the match to TRBD1 covers 8 bases. This CDR3 region has 15 residues. Per germline, CDR1 MGHRA and CDR2 YSYEKL. V was pared by 0 bases and J by 7 bases, with 8 bases of the junction left unmatched. CDR3 region: CASSQDPQGAREQYF. For the CDR3, the DNA is TGCGCCAGCAGCCAAGATCCCCAGGGGGCGAGAGAGCAGTACTTC.

V usage is TRBV19 and J usage is TRBJ2-2; D is uncertain. V lost 2 bases, J lost 0 bases, and 10 bases lay in between. This CDR3 comprises 16 residues. The germline V gene has CDR1 LNHDA and CDR2 SQIVND (reference sequence). The CDR3 sequence is CASSILGSSNTGELFF. The CDR3 DNA reads TGTGCCAGTAGTATACTAGGCAGTTCGAACACCGGGGAGCTGTTTTTT.

The V call is TRBV5-1, the J call TRBJ1-2; TRBD1 matches at 7 bases. J gave up 1 base and V 0 bases, and 6 bases lay outside the gene matches. This CDR3 has 16 residues. Germline CDR1 SGHRS, CDR2 YFSETQ. The CDR3, as DNA: TGCGCCAGCAGCTTGGTCAGGGGGAAAGTTAACTATGGCTACACCTTC. It is translated as CASSLVRGKVNYGYTF.

The chain has TRBV4-1 and TRBJ2-2, with 9 bases lining up with TRBD2. This CDR3 region has 16 residues. With 1 base clipped from V and 1 base from J, the junction kept 1 base outside the gene matches. Germline V lookup: CDR1 MGHRA, CDR2 YSYEKL. The CDR3 sequence: CASSQVSGGNTGELFF. In DNA form, the CDR3 reads TGCGCCAGCAGCCAAGTTAGCGGGGGGAACACCGGGGAGCTGTTTTTT.

This clone has ten or more counts. The rearrangement uses TRBV12-3 or TRBV12-4 and TRBJ1-5, with a tentative D call TRBD1 (6 bases). V lost 5 bases and J lost 4, with 9 bases in between. The CDR3 extends over 13 amino acids. The CDR3 DNA follows: TGTGCCAGCAGTATAACAGGGAATCAGCCCCAGCATTTT. Its translation is CASSITGNQPQHF.